These T cell receptor beta chains were read from a single sample in a study of T cell repertoires in cytomegalovirus infection. One entry per CDR3 protein, called by TCRdb with MiXCR from the reads. The table lists some 680,000 distinct CDR3 sequences, approximately 40% of them singletons. Sequenced: PBMCs. The receptors were sampled from a human donor in good health (CMV status not recorded). Some clones in this sample may be carry-over from other donors' samples. CDR3s include the opening cysteine and the closing phenylalanine or tryptophan. The D gene is left open where the match is weak. The size entry is marked missing in some rows and otherwise reads once, few, many or a size class.

V	D	J	size	DNA	CDR3
TRBV20-1	TRBD2	TRBJ2-1	NA	TGCAGTGGGGGCCTAGCGGTATACAATGAGCAGTTCTTC	CSGGLAVYNEQFF
TRBV2	TRBD2	TRBJ2-3	NA	TGTGCCGGGGGACTAGCCCCAGATACGCAGTATTTT	CAGGLAPDTQYF
TRBV6-1	NA	TRBJ1-1	many	TGTGCCAGCAGTGAAATCGGTTTCTTT	CASSEIGFF
TRBV14	NA	TRBJ2-7	few	TGTGCCAGCAGCCGGTCCCTCCAGGCGAGCTCCTACGAGCAGTACTTC	CASSRSLQASSYEQYF
TRBV7-2	NA	TRBJ2-1	few	TGTGCCAGCAGCTTAAGCGAAAACAATGAGCAGTTCTTC	CASSLSENNEQFF
TRBV24-1	TRBD1	TRBJ1-1	NA	TGTGCCACCAGTGATCGAGACAGGGGCCGCGCTTTCTTT	CATSDRDRGRAFF
TRBV14	NA	TRBJ2-1	NA	TGTGCCAGCAGCCAAGTGCAAGGGACTTTCTACAATGAGCAGTTCTTC	CASSQVQGTFYNEQFF
TRBV5-4	NA	TRBJ2-3	NA	TGTGCCAGCAGCCCAATCCCAGGGAGAGGGGCAGATACGCAGTATTTT	CASSPIPGRGADTQYF
TRBV7-2	NA	TRBJ2-4	NA	TGTGCCAGCAGCCCAACCCGAGCAGGGAACATTCAGTGCTTC	CASSPTRAGNIQCF
TRBV5-1	TRBD2	TRBJ2-1	few	TGCGCCAGCAGCCATATAGAGCTCCGACTAGCGGGAGATTATGAGCAGTTCTTC	CASSHIELRLAGDYEQFF
TRBV27	NA	TRBJ1-5	many	TGTGCCAGCAGTTTAACGGGAACCCATCAGCCCCAGCATTTT	CASSLTGTHQPQHF
TRBV5-1	TRBD1	TRBJ1-6	NA	TGCGCCAGCAGCTTGGGTAGGAGGGGGCAATCACCCCTCCACTTT	CASSLGRRGQSPLHF
TRBV7-2	NA	TRBJ2-3	many	TGTGCCAGCAGCTTACCCGAGATACAGGGACCTACGCAGTATTTT	CASSLPEIQGPTQYF
TRBV7-6	TRBD2	TRBJ2-3	NA	TGTGCCAGCAGCTTCGCCCCCATTGGGCTAGCGGGAGGAACCACAGATACGCAGTATTTT	CASSFAPIGLAGGTTDTQYF
TRBV10-3	NA	TRBJ2-7	NA	TGTGCCATCAGGGCGGGACACTCAGCCGCCACCAACTACGAGCAGTACTTC	CAIRAGHSAATNYEQYF
TRBV6-1	NA	TRBJ2-5	NA	TGTGCCAGCAGTCGGGACCTACAAGAGACCCAGTACTTC	CASSRDLQETQYF